This TCR beta chain came from a study of T cells in Graves' hyperthyroidism and ophthalmopathy. It was RNA transcripts that yielded the amplified TCR beta CDR3 regions. A first-round RT-PCR of the TCR CDR3 used the HTBI primer set. TCRdb independently ran MiXCR on the multiplex PCR reads; one entry per CDR3 protein. The data show approximately 400,000 distinct CDR3 sequences, roughly 14% seen once. The CDR3 has 16 residues. J gave up 4 bases and V 8 bases, and 11 bases lay outside the gene matches. CDR1 SEHNR and CDR2 FQNEAQ come from the germline V gene (reference sequence). Sequencing input: blood. The V and J genes are TRBV7-9 and TRBJ2-3; 11 positions agree with TRBD2. The receptor's source is a woman aged 18-35 years with Graves' hyperthyroidism that later progressed to Graves' ophthalmopathy. This CDR3 reads CASLIPSGRRADTQYF. Here the CDR3 DNA reads TGTGCCAGCCTTATCCCTAGCGGGAGGAGGGCAGATACGCAGTATTTT.